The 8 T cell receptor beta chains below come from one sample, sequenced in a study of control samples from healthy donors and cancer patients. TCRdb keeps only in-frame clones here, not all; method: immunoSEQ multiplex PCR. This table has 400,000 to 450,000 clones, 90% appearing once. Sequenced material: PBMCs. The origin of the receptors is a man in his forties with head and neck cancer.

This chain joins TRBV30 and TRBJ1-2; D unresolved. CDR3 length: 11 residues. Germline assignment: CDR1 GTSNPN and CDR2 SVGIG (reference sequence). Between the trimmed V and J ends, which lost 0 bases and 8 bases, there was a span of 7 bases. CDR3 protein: CAWSVNRGYTF. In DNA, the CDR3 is TGTGCCTGGAGTGTTAATAGAGGCTACACCTTC.

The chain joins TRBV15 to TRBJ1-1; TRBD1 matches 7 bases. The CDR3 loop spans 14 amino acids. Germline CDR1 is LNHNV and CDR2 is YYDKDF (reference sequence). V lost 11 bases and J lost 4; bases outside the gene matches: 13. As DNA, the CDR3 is TGTGCCTCATCCAGGGGGGGGCGGTCCACTGAAGCTTTCTTT. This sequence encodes CASSRGGRSTEAFF.

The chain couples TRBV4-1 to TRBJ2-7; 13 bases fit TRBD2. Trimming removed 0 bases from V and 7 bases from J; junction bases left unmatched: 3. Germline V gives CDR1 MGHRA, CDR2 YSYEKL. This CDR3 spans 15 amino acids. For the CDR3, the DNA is TGCGCCAGCAGCCAAGAAGGACTAGCGGGGGAAGAGCAGTACTTC. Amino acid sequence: CASSQEGLAGEEQYF.

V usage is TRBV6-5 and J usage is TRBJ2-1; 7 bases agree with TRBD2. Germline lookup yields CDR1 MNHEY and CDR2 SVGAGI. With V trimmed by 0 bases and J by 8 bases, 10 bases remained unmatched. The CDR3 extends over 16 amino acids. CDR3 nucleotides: TGTGCCAGCAGTTACTCTATGGCGGGAGCTACCGATGAGCAGTTCTTC. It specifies CASSYSMAGATDEQFF.

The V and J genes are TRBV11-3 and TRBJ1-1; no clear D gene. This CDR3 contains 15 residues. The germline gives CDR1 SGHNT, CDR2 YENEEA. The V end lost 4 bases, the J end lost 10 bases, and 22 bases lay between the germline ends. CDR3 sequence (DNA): TGTGCCAGCAGCTCAACCGGGCAGGTGTCGAGTGCAGCTTTCTTT. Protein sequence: CASSSTGQVSSAAFF.

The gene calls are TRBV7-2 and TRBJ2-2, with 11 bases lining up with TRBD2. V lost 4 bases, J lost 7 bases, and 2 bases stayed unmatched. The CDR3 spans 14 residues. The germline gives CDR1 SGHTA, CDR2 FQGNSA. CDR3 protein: CASSYLAGGGELFF. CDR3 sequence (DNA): TGTGCCAGCAGCTACCTAGCGGGGGGCGGGGAGCTGTTTTTT.

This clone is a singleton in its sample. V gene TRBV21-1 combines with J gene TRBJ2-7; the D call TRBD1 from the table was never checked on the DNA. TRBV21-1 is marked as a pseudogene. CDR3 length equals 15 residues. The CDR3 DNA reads TGTGCTATGGACCTGACAGGGGGCACCTCCTACGAGCAGTACTTC. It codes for CAMDLTGGTSYEQYF.

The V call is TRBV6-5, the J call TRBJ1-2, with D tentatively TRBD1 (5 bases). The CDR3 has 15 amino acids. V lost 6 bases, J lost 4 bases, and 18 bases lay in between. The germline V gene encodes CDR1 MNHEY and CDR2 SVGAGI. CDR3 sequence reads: CASRGESTGVYGYTF. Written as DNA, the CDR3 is TGTGCCAGCAGGGGCGAGAGCACAGGTGTCTATGGCTACACCTTC.